A selection of T cell receptor beta chains follows, all from one sample in a study of CD8+ T cells in alopecia areata. Here immunoSEQ multiplex PCR was the method, and the copy in TCRdb shows in-frame clones only, minus some. The sample has some 130,000 clones; roughly 52% are singletons. The starting material was CD8+ T cells sorted from blood, obtained at week 4, from a patient treated with tofacitinib. Receptors originate from a human donor with alopecia areata. The CDR3 runs from the conserved cysteine through the conserved F or W. The order of the fields is clone size, V gene, CDR3 length, D gene, J gene, CDR3 protein, CDR3 DNA. D genes are given only for firm matches. Size is stated for part of the rows, as once, few or many counts, or as a class when the clone is expanded.

NA,TRBV10-3,15,TRBD1,TRBJ1-6,CAISEPGTGKSPLHF,TGTGCCATCAGTGAGCCCGGGACAGGGAAATCACCCCTCCACTTT
few,TRBV30,13,TRBD1,TRBJ2-7,CAWSDTGEAEQYF,TGTGCCTGGAGTGATACAGGGGAAGCCGAGCAGTACTTC
NA,TRBV27,14,TRBD1,TRBJ2-7,CASSPGQGVYEQYF,TGTGCCAGCAGCCCAGGACAGGGGGTCTACGAGCAGTACTTC
NA,TRBV5-4,14,NA,TRBJ2-2,CASSLSRNTGELFF,TGTGCCAGCAGCTTATCCCGAAACACCGGGGAGCTGTTTTTT
few,TRBV15,14,NA,TRBJ2-7,CATSRGSGAYEQYF,TGTGCCACCAGCAGAGGGTCAGGGGCCTACGAGCAGTACTTC
NA,TRBV10-3,13,NA,TRBJ1-2,CAISELQGDGYTF,TGTGCCATCAGTGAGCTCCAGGGAGATGGCTACACCTTC
NA,TRBV30,16,NA,TRBJ1-2,CAWSVFRWDTNYGYTF,TGTGCCTGGAGTGTGTTTCGGTGGGACACTAACTATGGCTACACCTTC
NA,TRBV19,14,NA,TRBJ2-7,CASSIRADSYEQYF,TGTGCCAGTAGTATTAGGGCAGACTCCTACGAGCAGTACTTC
few,TRBV6-4,14,NA,TRBJ1-4,CASSEGGPDEKLFF,TGTGCCAGCAGTGAAGGGGGGCCGGATGAAAAACTGTTTTTT
NA,TRBV6-5,12,NA,TRBJ1-2,CASTEGVHGYTF,TGTGCCAGCACCGAGGGGGTGCATGGCTACACCTTC
once,TRBV7-2,15,TRBD2,TRBJ2-3,CASSSLAGDTDTQYF,TGTGCCAGCAGCTCCCTGGCGGGGGACACAGATACGCAGTATTTT
few,TRBV28,13,TRBD1,TRBJ1-6,CASSFGQGPPLHF,TGTGCCAGCAGTTTCGGACAGGGACCACCCCTCCACTTT
NA,TRBV11-2,14,NA,TRBJ1-2,CASSLARVEYGYTF,TGTGCCAGCAGCTTAGCCAGGGTGGAATATGGCTACACCTTC
NA,TRBV6-5,12,NA,TRBJ2-2,CASSPDGGELFF,TGTGCCAGCAGCCCCGATGGCGGGGAGCTGTTTTTT
NA,TRBV7-6,17,TRBD2,TRBJ2-3,CASSLVAGGAPTDTQYF,TGTGCCAGCAGCTTAGTTGCGGGGGGCGCACCTACCGATACGCAGTATTTT
NA,TRBV30,14,NA,TRBJ2-5,CAWSVTGREETQYF,TGTGCCTGGAGTGTAACGGGCAGGGAAGAGACCCAGTACTTC
NA,TRBV29-1,14,TRBD1,TRBJ1-1,CSAMGKGQTTEAFF,TGCAGCGCCATGGGGAAGGGACAGACAACTGAAGCTTTCTTT
few,TRBV14,18,NA,TRBJ2-5,CASSQGLRASTYQETQYF,TGTGCCAGCAGCCAAGGGCTTCGGGCTAGCACTTACCAAGAGACCCAGTACTTC
NA,TRBV5-6,14,TRBD1,TRBJ2-7,CASSLARGHYEQYF,TGTGCCAGCAGCTTGGCGAGGGGGCACTACGAGCAGTACTTC
NA,TRBV11-2,13,TRBD1,TRBJ2-7,CASAGQVSYEQYF,TGTGCCAGTGCGGGACAGGTGTCCTACGAGCAGTACTTC
NA,TRBV9,15,NA,TRBJ2-2,CASSAKNPGPGELFF,TGTGCCAGCAGCGCGAAGAACCCCGGGCCCGGGGAGCTGTTTTTT
NA,TRBV29-1,10,NA,TRBJ2-1,CSVVRNEQFF,TGCAGCGTTGTCCGGAATGAGCAGTTCTTC
NA,TRBV13,13,NA,TRBJ1-1,CAKRAGKNTEAFF,TGTGCCAAGCGGGCAGGGAAGAACACTGAAGCTTTCTTT
NA,TRBV7-9,16,NA,TRBJ2-1,CASSRPLGTKYNEQFF,TGTGCCAGCAGCCGGCCCCTGGGGACAAAGTACAATGAGCAGTTCTTC
NA,TRBV6-6,11,TRBD1,TRBJ1-1,CASSKGGEAFF,TGTGCCAGCAGTAAAGGGGGCGAAGCTTTCTTT
once,TRBV27,15,TRBD1,TRBJ2-1,CASLSSTGGYNEQFF,TGTGCCAGCCTTTCCTCGACAGGGGGATACAATGAGCAGTTCTTC
few,TRBV27,15,TRBD2,TRBJ2-1,CASSFGSGGVREQFF,TGTGCCAGCAGTTTCGGTAGCGGGGGGGTCAGGGAGCAGTTCTTC